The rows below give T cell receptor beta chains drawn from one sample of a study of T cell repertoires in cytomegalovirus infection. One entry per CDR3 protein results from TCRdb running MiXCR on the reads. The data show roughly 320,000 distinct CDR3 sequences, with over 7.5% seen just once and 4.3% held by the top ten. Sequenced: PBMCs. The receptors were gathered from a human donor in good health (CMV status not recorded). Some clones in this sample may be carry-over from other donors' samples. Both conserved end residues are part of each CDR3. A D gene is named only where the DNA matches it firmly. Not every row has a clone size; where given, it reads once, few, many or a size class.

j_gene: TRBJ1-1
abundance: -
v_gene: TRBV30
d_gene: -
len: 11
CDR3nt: TGTGCCTGGAGTGTCGGTTTCGAAGCTTTCTTT
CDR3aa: CAWSVGFEAFF

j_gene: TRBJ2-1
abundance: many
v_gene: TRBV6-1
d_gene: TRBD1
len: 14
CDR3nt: TGTGCCAGCGGTCCCCAGGGGGCCTACAATGAGCAGTTCTTC
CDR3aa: CASGPQGAYNEQFF

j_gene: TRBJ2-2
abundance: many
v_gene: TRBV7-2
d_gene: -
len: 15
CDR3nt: TGTGCCAGCAGCTTAGAGGTGCCAGGGATCGGGGAGCTGTTTTTT
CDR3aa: CASSLEVPGIGELFF

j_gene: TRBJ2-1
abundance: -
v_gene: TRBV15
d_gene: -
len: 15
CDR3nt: TGTGCCACCAGCAGTGGATTCCCGGGGCACAATGAGCAGTTCTTC
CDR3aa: CATSSGFPGHNEQFF

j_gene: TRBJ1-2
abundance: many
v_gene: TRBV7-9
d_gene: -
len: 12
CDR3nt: TGTGCCGGACGCGCGGGAGGGTATGGCTACACCTTC
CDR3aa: CAGRAGGYGYTF

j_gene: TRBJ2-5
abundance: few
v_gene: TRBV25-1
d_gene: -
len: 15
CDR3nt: TGTGCCAGCAGTTTTACAGGGATTACCAGGGAGACCCAGTACTTC
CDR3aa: CASSFTGITRETQYF

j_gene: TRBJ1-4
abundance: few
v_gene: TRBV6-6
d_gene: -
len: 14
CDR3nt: TGTGCCAGCAGAGGACCTACTCCCGCCGAAAAACTGTTTTTT
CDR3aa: CASRGPTPAEKLFF

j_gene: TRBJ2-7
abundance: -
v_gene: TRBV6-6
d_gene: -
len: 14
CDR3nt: TGTACCAGCAGCTTCTATGAGGGGGCCTACGAGCAGTACTTC
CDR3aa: CTSSFYEGAYEQYF

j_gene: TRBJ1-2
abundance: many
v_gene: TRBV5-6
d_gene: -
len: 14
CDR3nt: TGTGCCAGCAGGTTAACAGGGCCCAACTATGGCTACACCTTC
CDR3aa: CASRLTGPNYGYTF

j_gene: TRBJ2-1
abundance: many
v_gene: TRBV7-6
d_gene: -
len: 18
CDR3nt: TGTGCCAGCAGCTTAGGGGACCAGCGGCAAACCGCCTACAATGAGCAGTTCTTC
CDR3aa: CASSLGDQRQTAYNEQFF

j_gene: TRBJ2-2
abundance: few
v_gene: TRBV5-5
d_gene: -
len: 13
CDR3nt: TGTGCCAGCACCCTGACAGGAACCGGGGAGCTGTTTTTT
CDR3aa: CASTLTGTGELFF

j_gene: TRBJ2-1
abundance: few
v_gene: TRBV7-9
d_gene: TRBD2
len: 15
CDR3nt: TGTGCCAGCAGCTTAACGGGGGGGCCGGCCACTGAGCAGTTCTTC
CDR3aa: CASSLTGGPATEQFF

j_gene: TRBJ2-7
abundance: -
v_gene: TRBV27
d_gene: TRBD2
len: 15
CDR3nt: TGTGCCAGCAGTTTGGTGGGACTAGCCCCCTACGAGCAGTACTTC
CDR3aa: CASSLVGLAPYEQYF

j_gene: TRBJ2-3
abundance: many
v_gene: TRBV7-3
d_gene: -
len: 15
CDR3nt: TGTGCCAGCAGCTTAACGTTAAGTCGCACAGATACGCAGTATTTT
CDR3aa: CASSLTLSRTDTQYF

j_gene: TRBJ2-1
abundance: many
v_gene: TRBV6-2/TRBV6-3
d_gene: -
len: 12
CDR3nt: TGTGCCAGCAGCACAGACAGGAATGAGCAGTTCTTC
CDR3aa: CASSTDRNEQFF

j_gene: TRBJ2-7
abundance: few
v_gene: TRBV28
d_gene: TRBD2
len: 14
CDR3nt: TGTGCCAGCAGTACAGCGGGGCCAATATACGAGCAGTACTTC
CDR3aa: CASSTAGPIYEQYF

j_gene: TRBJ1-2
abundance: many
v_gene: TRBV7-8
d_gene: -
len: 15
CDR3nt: TGTGCCAGCAGCCGGGGGGCCGGGCCTAGCTATGGCTACACCTTC
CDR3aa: CASSRGAGPSYGYTF

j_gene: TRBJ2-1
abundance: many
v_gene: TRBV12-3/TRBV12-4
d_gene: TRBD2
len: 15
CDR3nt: TGTGCCAGCAGTTTAGGAGCGGGGGGGGAAGGAGAGCAGTTCTTC
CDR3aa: CASSLGAGGEGEQFF

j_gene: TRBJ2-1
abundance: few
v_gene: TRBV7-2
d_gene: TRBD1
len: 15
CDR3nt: TGTGCCAGCAGCCCTCAGGACAGGGGAGGCAATGAGCAGTTCTTC
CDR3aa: CASSPQDRGGNEQFF

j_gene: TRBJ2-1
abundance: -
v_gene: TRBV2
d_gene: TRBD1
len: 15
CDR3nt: TGTGCCAGCAGTTTGACAGGGGGGACACAAAATGAGCAGTTCTTC
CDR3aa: CASSLTGGTQNEQFF

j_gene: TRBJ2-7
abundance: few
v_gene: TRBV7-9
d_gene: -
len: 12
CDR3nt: TGTGCCAGCAAGTGGGCGTCCTACGAGCAGTACTTC
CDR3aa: CASKWASYEQYF

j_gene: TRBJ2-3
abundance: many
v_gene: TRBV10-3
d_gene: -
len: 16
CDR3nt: TGTGCCATCAGTGAGGCCCGGACGGGGAGCACAGATACGCAGTATTTT
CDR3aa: CAISEARTGSTDTQYF

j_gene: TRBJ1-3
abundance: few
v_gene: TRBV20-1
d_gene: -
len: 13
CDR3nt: TGCAGTGCTAGAGTGGACTCTGGAAACACCATATATTTT
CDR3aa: CSARVDSGNTIYF

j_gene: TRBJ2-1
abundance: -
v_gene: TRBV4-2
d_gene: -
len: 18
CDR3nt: TGTGCCAGCAGCCAAGAAATAGCTAGCGTGGCCGGATACAATGAGCAGTTCTTC
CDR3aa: CASSQEIASVAGYNEQFF

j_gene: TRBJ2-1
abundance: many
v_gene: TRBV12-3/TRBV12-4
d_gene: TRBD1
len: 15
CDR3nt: TGTGCCAGCAGCACGGACAGGAATCCTATGTATGAGCAGTTCTTC
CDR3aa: CASSTDRNPMYEQFF

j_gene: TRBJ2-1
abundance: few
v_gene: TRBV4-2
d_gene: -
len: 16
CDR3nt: TGTGCCAGCAGCCAAGCGGAGGGGGGCGTAGGCAATGAGCAGTTCTTC
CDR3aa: CASSQAEGGVGNEQFF

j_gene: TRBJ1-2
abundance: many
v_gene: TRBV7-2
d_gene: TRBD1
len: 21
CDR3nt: TGTGCCAGCAGCTTATCGGCAGCTTATCGGGCCGTGGGGACAGGGATATATGGCTACACCTTC
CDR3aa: CASSLSAAYRAVGTGIYGYTF

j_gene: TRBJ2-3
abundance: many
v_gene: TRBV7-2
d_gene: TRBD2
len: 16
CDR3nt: TGTGCCAGCAGCCCGGAGCTAGCGGGCTTACCCTCTACGCAGTATTTT
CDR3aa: CASSPELAGLPSTQYF

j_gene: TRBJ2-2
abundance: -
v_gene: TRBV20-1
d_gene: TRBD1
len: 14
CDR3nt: TGCAGTGCATTAGACAGGGGGCGAACCGGGGAGCTGTTTTTT
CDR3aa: CSALDRGRTGELFF

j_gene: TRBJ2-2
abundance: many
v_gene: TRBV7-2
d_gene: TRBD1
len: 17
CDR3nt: TGTGCCAGCAGCATTGGTCCCGGGACAGCGAACACCGGGGAGCTGTTTTTT
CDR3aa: CASSIGPGTANTGELFF

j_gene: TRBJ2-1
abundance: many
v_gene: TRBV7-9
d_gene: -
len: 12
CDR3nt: TGTGCCAGCAGCCCTGGGGGAGTTGAGCAGTTCTTC
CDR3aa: CASSPGGVEQFF

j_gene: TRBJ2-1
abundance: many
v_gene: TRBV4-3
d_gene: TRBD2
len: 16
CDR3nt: TGCGCCAGCAGCCAAGACAGCCGGGAGGGCCGCAATGAGCAGTTCTTC
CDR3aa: CASSQDSREGRNEQFF

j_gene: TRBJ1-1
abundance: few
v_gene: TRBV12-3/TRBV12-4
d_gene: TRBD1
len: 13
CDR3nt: TGTGCCAGCAGGGGACAGGGGACCACTGAAGCTTTCTTT
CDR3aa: CASRGQGTTEAFF

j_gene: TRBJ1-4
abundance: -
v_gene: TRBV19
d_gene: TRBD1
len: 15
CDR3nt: TGTGCCAGTACGGACAGGCCAACAACTAATGAAAAACTGTTTTTT
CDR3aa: CASTDRPTTNEKLFF

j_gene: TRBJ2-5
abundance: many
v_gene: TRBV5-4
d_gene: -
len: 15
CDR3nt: TGTGCCAGCAGTGGTGGAGCAGGCTATCTAGAGACCCAGTACTTC
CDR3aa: CASSGGAGYLETQYF

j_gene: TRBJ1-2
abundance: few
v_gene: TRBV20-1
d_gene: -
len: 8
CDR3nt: TGCAGTGCTAGTAACCAATTCTTC
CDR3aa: CSASNQFF

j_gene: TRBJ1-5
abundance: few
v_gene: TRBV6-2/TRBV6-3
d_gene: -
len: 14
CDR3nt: TGTGCCAGCAGCCCCCTCGGGAGCAATCAGCCCCAGCATTTT
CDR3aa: CASSPLGSNQPQHF

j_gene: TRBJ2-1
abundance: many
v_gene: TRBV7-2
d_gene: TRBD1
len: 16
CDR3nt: TGTGCCAGCAGCTTAGAGGGGACAGCAGCATACAATGAGCAGTTCTTC
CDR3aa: CASSLEGTAAYNEQFF